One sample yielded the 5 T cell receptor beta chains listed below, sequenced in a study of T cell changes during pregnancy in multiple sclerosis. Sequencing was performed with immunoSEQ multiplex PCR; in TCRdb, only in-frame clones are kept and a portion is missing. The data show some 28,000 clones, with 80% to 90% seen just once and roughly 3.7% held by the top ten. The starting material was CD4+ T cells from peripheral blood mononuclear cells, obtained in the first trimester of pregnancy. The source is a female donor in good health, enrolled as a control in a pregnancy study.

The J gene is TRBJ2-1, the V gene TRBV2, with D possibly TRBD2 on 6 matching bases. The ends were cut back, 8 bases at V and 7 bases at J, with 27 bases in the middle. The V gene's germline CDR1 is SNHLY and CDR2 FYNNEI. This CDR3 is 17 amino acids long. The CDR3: CASGGFFSEGSENEQFF. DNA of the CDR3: TGTGCCAGCGGAGGCTTTTTTTCGGAGGGGAGTGAAAATGAGCAGTTCTTC.

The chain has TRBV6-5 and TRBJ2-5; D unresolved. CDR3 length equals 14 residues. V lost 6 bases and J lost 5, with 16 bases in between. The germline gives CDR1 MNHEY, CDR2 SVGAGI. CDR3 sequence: CASSPPAERETQYF. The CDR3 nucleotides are TGTGCCAGCAGCCCCCCCGCCGAGAGGGAGACCCAGTACTTC.

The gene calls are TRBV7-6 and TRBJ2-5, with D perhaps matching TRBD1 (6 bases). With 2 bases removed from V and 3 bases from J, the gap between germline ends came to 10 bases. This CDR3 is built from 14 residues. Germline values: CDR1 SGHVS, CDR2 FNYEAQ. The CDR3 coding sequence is TGTGCCAGCAGCTTATTTCGGACAGAAGAGACCCAGTACTTC. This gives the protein CASSLFRTEETQYF.

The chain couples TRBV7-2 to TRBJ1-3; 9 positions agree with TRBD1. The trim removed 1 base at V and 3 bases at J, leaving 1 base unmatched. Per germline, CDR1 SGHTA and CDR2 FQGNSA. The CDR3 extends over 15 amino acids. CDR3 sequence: CASSLGDRVGNTIYF. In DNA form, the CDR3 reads TGTGCCAGCAGCTTAGGGGACAGGGTTGGAAACACCATATATTTT.

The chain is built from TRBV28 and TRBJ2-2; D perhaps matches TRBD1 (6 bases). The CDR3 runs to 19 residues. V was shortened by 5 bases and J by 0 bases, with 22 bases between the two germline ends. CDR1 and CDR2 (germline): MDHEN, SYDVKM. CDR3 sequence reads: CASSRDLRTVHTNTGELFF. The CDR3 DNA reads TGTGCCAGCAGTAGAGATCTCCGGACAGTCCATACGAACACCGGGGAGCTGTTTTTT.